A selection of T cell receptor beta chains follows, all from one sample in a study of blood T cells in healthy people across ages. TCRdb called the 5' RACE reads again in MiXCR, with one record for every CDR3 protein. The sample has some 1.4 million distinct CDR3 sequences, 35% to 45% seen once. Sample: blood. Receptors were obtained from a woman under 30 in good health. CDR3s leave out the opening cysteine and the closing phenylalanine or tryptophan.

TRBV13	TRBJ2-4	ASSLSEGGSAKNIQY
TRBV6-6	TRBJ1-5	ASSLSPQGGNQPQH
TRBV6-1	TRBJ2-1	ASSEAQGLADSQF
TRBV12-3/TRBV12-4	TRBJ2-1	ASSVGTLSSYNEQF
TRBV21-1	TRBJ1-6	ASSSPGQGSIRANSPLH
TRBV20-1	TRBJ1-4	SAFRDPANEKLF
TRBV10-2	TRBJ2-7	ASSGGESYEQY
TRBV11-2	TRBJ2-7	ASSPGTSGGLNEQY
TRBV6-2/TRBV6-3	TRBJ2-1	ASSYSERAYNEQF
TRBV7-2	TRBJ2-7	ASSFVENNEQY
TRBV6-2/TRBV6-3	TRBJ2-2	ASRPKQGAPHTGELF
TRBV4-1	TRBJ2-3	ASSQPERSTDTQY
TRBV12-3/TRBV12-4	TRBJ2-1	ASTWRVGLDRNEQF
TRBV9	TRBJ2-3	ASSVELGRGDTQY
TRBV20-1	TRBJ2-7	SARMGHSSYEQY
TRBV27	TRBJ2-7	ASSLTLEAGEQY
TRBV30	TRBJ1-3	AWSVPPGNTIY
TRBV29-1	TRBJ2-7	SVAGSYEQY
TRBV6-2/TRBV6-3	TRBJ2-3	ASSSDRQY
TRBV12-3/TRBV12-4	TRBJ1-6	ASTEGDYSPLH
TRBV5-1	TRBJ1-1	ASSPGQGWRAF
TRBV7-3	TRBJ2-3	ASSLSRDGTDTQY
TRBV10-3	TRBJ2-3	AVSRGLAGDVSTDTQY
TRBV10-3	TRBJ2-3	AISEGPSGASTDTQY
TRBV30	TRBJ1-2	AWRARVAYGYT
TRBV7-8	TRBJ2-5	ASSSEPIQETQY
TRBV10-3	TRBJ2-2	AIRSNIGELF
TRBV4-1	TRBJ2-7	ASSHYQGTDEQY
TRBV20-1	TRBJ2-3	SAPKDLDTQY
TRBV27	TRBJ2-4	ASSSLGQGAAKNIQY
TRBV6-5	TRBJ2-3	ASSLRTSEGQY
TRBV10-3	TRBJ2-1	ATTGLGDSYNEQF
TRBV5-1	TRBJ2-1	ASSLFGPNEQF
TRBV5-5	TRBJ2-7	ASSPMTYEQY
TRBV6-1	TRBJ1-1	ASSEAWGSGEAF
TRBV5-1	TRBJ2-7	ANSWDTGGASYEQY
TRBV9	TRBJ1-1	ASSVVGEGTEAF
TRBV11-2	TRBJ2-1	ASSPPGTGVTEGGSNEQF